Given below is one T cell receptor (beta chain) in context. The antigen is not known. This sample is drawn from a study of a mutant IDH1 vaccine in newly diagnosed glioma. Study as a whole: Patients got their first vaccination 4-6 weeks after radiotherapy alone, or with temozolomide cycles. The treated group averaged 40.4 years old and was roughly 60% male, about 38% female.

CDR1 and CDR2 (germline): MNHEY, SVGAGI. This CDR3 spans 15 amino acids. The germline V and J ends were trimmed by 0 bases and 1 base, with 6 bases remaining between them. The time point was: week 47, end of study. It was 300 ug of mutant IDH1 20-mer peptide that made up each vaccine dose, given with topical imiquimod. Patients came in for eight vaccinations, in weeks 1, 3, 5, 7, 11, 15, 19 and 23. Some clones are missing from TCRdb's copy, which holds only in-frame ones; the method was immunoSEQ multiplex PCR. The sample yields roughly 86,000 clones, roughly 86% seen once. Study-level results: Induction of immune responses by the vaccine occurred in 93.3% of patients.

The rearrangement joins TRBV6-5 to TRBJ2-2; D gene ambiguous. The sequencing here drew on PBMCs, taken from a glioma patient whose treatment included an IDH1 peptide vaccine. This sequence was found in a woman between 45 and 60 years old with glioma. CDR3 DNA: TGTGCCAGCAGTTACTCGTCTATGAACACCGGGGAGCTGTTTTTT. It specifies CASSYSSMNTGELFF.